The 21 T cell receptor beta chains below all came from one sample that was sequenced in a study of blood T cell repertoires in COVID-19 (dated by TCRdb to about 2020). Library prep was done by the immunoSEQ multiplex PCR assay. TCRdb obtained this table from immuneACCESS and retained in-frame rearrangements with V and J assigned. These tables miss some clones; where compared with another copy, unresolved V genes account for less than half of the shortfall, and the remainder is unexplained. The sample table contains about 200,000 clones; only one count was recorded for about 85% of them. The top ten clones comprise about 4.9% of the sample. Material: peripheral blood. All receptors come from an elderly woman with acute or convalescent COVID-19.

The gene calls are TRBV6-1 and TRBJ1-1; TRBD1 aligns across 9 bases. The CDR3 length is 19 residues. The J segment lost 4 bases and the V segment lost 1 base, leaving 16 bases of the junction unmatched. Germline CDR1 reads MNHNS; CDR2 reads SASEGT. The CDR3 region is CASSEDPGQGIVWATEAFF. The CDR3 bases are TGTGCCAGCAGTGAAGACCCGGGACAGGGAATCGTGTGGGCCACTGAAGCTTTCTTT.

Here the CDR3 reads CASSLVKTGGTYNEQFF. In nucleotides, the CDR3 is TGTGCCAGCAGCTTAGTAAAGACGGGGGGGACCTACAATGAGCAGTTCTTC. V and J are TRBV7-9 and TRBJ2-1; TRBD2 matches at 8 bases. The CDR3 is made up of 17 amino acids. Germline V lookup: CDR1 SEHNR, CDR2 FQNEAQ (reference sequence). V dropped 1 base and J dropped 2; count of bases not matched to a gene: 7.

The chain uses TRBV6-6 and TRBJ1-2; D gene uncertain. The CDR3 contains 12 residues. Germline V gene lookup returns CDR1 MNHNY and CDR2 SVGAGI (reference sequence). The V gene lost 6 bases and the J gene lost 6 bases, with 11 bases spanning the gap. CDR3 region: CASSPFSDGYTF. Here the CDR3 DNA reads TGTGCCAGCAGCCCTTTCTCGGATGGCTACACCTTC.

The rearrangement uses TRBV7-9 and TRBJ1-1; D unresolved. Trimming removed 5 bases from V and 0 bases from J, with 13 bases in between. Germline CDR1 is SEHNR and CDR2 is FQNEAQ (reference sequence). The CDR3 has 15 amino acids. CDR3 in DNA: TGTGCCAGCAGCCCCCGGATGGCGGTGAACACTGAAGCTTTCTTT. It codes for CASSPRMAVNTEAFF.

The chain couples TRBV28 to TRBJ1-5; TRBD1 is a possible D gene (6 bases). V was shortened by 5 bases and J by 6 bases, with 17 bases between the two germline ends. This CDR3 has 15 amino acids. Germline V lookup: CDR1 MDHEN, CDR2 SYDVKM. CDR3: CASSPPQGSGQPQHF. The CDR3, as DNA: TGTGCCAGCAGTCCCCCACAGGGCTCGGGTCAGCCCCAGCATTTT. Full variable domain (remainder filled in from reference TRBV28 and TRBJ1-5): DVKVTQSSRYLVKRTGEKVFLECVQDMDHENMFWYRQDPGLGLRLIYFSYDVKMKEKGDIPEGYSVSREKKERFSLILESASTNQTSMYLCASSPPQGSGQPQHFGDGTRLSIL.

The gene calls are TRBV7-2 and TRBJ1-3; D not resolved. Per the germline V gene, CDR1 is SGHTA and CDR2 is FQGNSA. This CDR3 spans 14 amino acids. Trimming took off 2 bases at V and 0 bases at J, with 5 bases between the two ends. The CDR3: CASSLFSSGNTIYF. The CDR3 coding sequence is TGTGCCAGCAGCTTATTCAGCTCTGGAAACACCATATATTTT.

This clone has a single count. The rearrangement joins TRBV7-3 to TRBJ1-1; D possibly corresponds to TRBD1 (5 bases). Germline CDR1 and CDR2: SGHTA and FQGTGA. The V end lost 3 bases, the J end lost 3 bases, and 8 bases lay between the germline ends. This CDR3 has 13 residues. In DNA form, the CDR3 reads TGTGCCAGCAGCTTGAAGACAGACACTGAAGCTTTCTTT. It translates to CASSLKTDTEAFF.

The gene calls are TRBV19 and TRBJ2-1; D is undetermined. CDR1 and CDR2 from the germline V gene are LNHDA and SQIVND (reference sequence). The V and J ends lost 4 bases and 9 bases respectively, with 7 bases between them. The CDR3 sequence is 11 residues long. CDR3 in amino acids: CASSTFSEQFF. Written as DNA, the CDR3 is TGTGCCAGTAGTACCTTTAGTGAGCAGTTCTTC.

In its sample, this clone was seen once. This chain links TRBV11-2 with TRBJ2-1; weak D call: TRBD2 (5 bases). V shed 11 bases and J shed 7 bases, with 15 bases lying between them. The CDR3 consists of 12 residues. Per germline, CDR1 SGHAT and CDR2 FQNNGV. CDR3 in DNA: TGTGCCTCCAATACGGGGAATAATGAGCAGTTCTTC. Translation: CASNTGNNEQFF.

This chain links TRBV5-4 with TRBJ2-1, with 7 bases aligning to TRBD1. Germline CDR1 is SGHNT and CDR2 is YYREEE (reference sequence). V lost 2 bases to trimming and J lost 5 bases; unmatched junction nucleotides: 10. The CDR3 has 16 residues. The CDR3 loop is CASSFMTGPGNNEQFF. The CDR3 region has the DNA TGTGCCAGCAGCTTCATGACAGGGCCCGGGAACAATGAGCAGTTCTTC.

The chain couples TRBV28 to TRBJ2-1, with TRBD2 matching 7 bases. The CDR3 totals 13 residues. The V and J ends lost 8 bases and 2 bases, in that order; junction bases with no gene match: 3. Germline loops: CDR1 MDHEN, CDR2 SYDVKM. CDR3 in amino acids: CASGGSAYNEQFF. The DNA of the CDR3 is TGTGCCAGCGGCGGGAGCGCCTACAATGAGCAGTTCTTC.

This clone has just one count. The V gene is TRBV12-5, the J gene TRBJ2-7, with 7 bases lining up with TRBD1. Unmatched junction bases numbered 12, after V lost 4 bases and J lost 3 bases. This CDR3 comprises 16 residues. Germline lookup yields CDR1 LGHNT and CDR2 FRNRAP. CDR3 in amino acids: CASGSPLGQSFYEQYF. The DNA for the CDR3 is TGTGCTAGTGGTTCCCCACTGGGACAGTCTTTCTACGAGCAGTACTTC.

The chain links TRBV28 to TRBJ1-1; 7 bases match TRBD1. This CDR3 has 14 amino acids. Losses at the gene ends were 4 bases for V and 2 bases for J; bases not matched to a gene: 4. The germline CDR1 and CDR2 sequences are MDHEN and SYDVKM. DNA of the CDR3: TGTGCCAGCAGTTCAGGACAGGCAAACACTGAAGCTTTCTTT. This codes for CASSSGQANTEAFF.

The chain joins TRBV3-1 (or the pseudogene TRBV3-2) to TRBJ2-7, with 9 bases aligning to TRBD2. Germline-derived CDR1 and CDR2 are LGHDT and YNNKEL (reference sequence). After removal of 1 base from V and 3 bases from J, the junction contained 4 bases not matched to a gene. CDR3 length: 15 residues. The CDR3 nucleotides are TGTGCCAGCAGCCAAGGACTAGCGGAGAACTACGAGCAGTACTTC. Residues: CASSQGLAENYEQYF.

CDR3 bases: TGTGCCAGCAGTCTAATCCCAGGGAACACTGAAGCTTTCTTT. It is translated as CASSLIPGNTEAFF. The V call is TRBV6-4, the J call TRBJ1-1; no firm D call. Deletions cut 5 bases from V and 1 base from J, with 11 bases between. This CDR3 has 14 residues. Per germline, CDR1 MRHNA and CDR2 SNTAGT.

This chain uses TRBV18 with TRBJ1-5; D not certain. Looked up from germline, CDR1 is KGHSH and CDR2 is LQKENI. The length of the CDR3 is 12 residues. V gave up 2 bases and J gave up 6 bases, with 5 bases separating them. The CDR3 here is CASSPSFQPQHF. The CDR3 bases are TGTGCCAGCTCACCAAGCTTTCAGCCCCAGCATTTT.

This clone was observed a few times. The V call is TRBV7-3, the J call TRBJ2-1, with 7 bases matching TRBD2. The CDR3 loop spans 16 amino acids. Unmatched junction bases numbered 8, after V lost 2 bases and J lost 4 bases. CDR1 is SGHTA and CDR2 is FQGTGA in the germline V gene. CDR3 sequence: CASSLSSWEGYNEQFF. CDR3 nucleotide sequence: TGTGCCAGCAGCTTATCTTCGTGGGAGGGATACAATGAGCAGTTCTTC.

This sequence joins TRBV9 and TRBJ2-7; 11 bases line up with TRBD2. The length of the CDR3 is 15 residues. Germline values: CDR1 SGDLS, CDR2 YYNGEE. The ends lost 3 bases at V and 2 bases at J; junction bases unmatched: 4. The CDR3 DNA reads as TGTGCCAGCAGCGGGGGACTAGCGGATACCTACGAGCAGTACTTC. Translation gives CASSGGLADTYEQYF.

The V and J genes are TRBV5-6 and TRBJ2-7; D gene unclear. The CDR3 is 14 residues long. Trimming took 0 bases from V and 0 from J, leaving 7 bases between them. The germline CDR1 and CDR2 sequences are SGHDT and YYEEEE. Written as DNA, the CDR3 is TGTGCCAGCAGCTTGGCCCTAAGCTCCTACGAGCAGTACTTC. It is translated as CASSLALSSYEQYF.

The rearrangement links TRBV7-2 to TRBJ1-3; 9 nucleotides align to TRBD1. The CDR3 is made up of 17 amino acids. Looked up from germline, CDR1 is SGHTA and CDR2 is FQGNSA. Trimming removed 5 bases from V and 0 bases from J; junction bases left unmatched: 8. The DNA of the CDR3 is TGTGCCAGCAGCCTCTGGGGGACAGGGCTCTCTGGAAACACCATATATTTT. It encodes CASSLWGTGLSGNTIYF.

This sequence joins TRBV7-2 and TRBJ2-3; 9 bases align to TRBD2. The CDR3 length is 16 residues. Germline trimming cut 1 base from V and 4 bases from J; bases unmatched to any gene: 6. The germline V gene has CDR1 SGHTA and CDR2 FQGNSA. The CDR3 nucleotides are TGTGCCAGCAGCTTAGGTCTAGCGGGACATTCAGATACGCAGTATTTT. This sequence encodes CASSLGLAGHSDTQYF.